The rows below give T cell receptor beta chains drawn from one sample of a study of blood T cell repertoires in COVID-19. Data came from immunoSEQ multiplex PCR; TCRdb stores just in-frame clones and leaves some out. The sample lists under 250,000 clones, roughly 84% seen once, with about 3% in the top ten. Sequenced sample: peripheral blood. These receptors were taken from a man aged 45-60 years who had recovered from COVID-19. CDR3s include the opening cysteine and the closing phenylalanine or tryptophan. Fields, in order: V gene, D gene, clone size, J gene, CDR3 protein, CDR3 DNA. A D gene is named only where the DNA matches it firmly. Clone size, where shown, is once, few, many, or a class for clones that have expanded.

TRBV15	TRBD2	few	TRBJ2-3	CATSRAGLAGGDTQYF	TGTGCCACCAGCAGAGCCGGACTAGCGGGAGGAGATACGCAGTATTTT
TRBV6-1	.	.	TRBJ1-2	CASSEAEGYF	TGTGCCAGCAGTGAAGCGGAGGGCTACTTC
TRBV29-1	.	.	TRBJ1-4	CSVGQGHEKLFF	TGCAGCGTTGGCCAGGGTCATGAAAAACTGTTTTTT
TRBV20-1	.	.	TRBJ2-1	CSASQGRNYNEQFF	TGCAGTGCTAGTCAGGGGAGAAACTACAATGAGCAGTTCTTC
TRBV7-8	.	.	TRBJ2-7	CASSPQGREQYF	TGTGCCAGCAGCCCACAGGGAAGGGAGCAGTACTTC
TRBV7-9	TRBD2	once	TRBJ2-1	CASSRLAGDHNEQFF	TGTGCCAGCAGCCGACTAGCGGGAGACCACAATGAGCAGTTCTTC
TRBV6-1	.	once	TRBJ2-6	CASSDLTGPGANVLTF	TGTGCCAGCAGTGACCTGACAGGTCCTGGGGCCAACGTCCTGACTTTC
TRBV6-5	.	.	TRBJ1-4	CASGAVNEKLFF	TGTGCCAGCGGGGCGGTAAATGAAAAACTGTTTTTT
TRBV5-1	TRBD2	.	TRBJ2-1	CASSLRLGLAGGKNEQFF	TGCGCCAGCAGCTTGCGGTTGGGACTAGCGGGAGGGAAGAATGAGCAGTTCTTC
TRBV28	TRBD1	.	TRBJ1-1	CASRDRARRTEAFF	TGTGCCAGCCGGGACAGGGCCCGTCGCACTGAAGCTTTCTTT
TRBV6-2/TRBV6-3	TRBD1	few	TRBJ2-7	CASSYSGQGHSYEQYF	TGTGCCAGCAGTTACTCGGGACAGGGGCACTCCTACGAGCAGTACTTC